These T cell receptor beta chains were read from a single sample in a study of OX40 agonist ivuxolimab in advanced cancers. The method was immunoSEQ multiplex PCR; TCRdb's version includes in-frame clones alone and lacks a portion of them. The data hold fewer than 90,000 clones, with approximately 86% observed a single time. The source was CD4+ or CD8+ T cells sorted from blood, collected in a trial of the OX40 agonist ivuxolimab. All receptors come from an adult with an advanced solid tumor such as melanoma, head and neck, liver or kidney cancer. Both conserved end residues are part of each CDR3. D genes are given only for firm matches. Part of the rows lack a size; the others show once, few, many or a class for expanded clones.

J gene | D gene | V gene | clone size | CDR3 protein | CDR3 DNA
TRBJ1-2 | - | TRBV5-4 | few | CASARSNYGYTF | TGTGCCAGCGCACGGTCTAACTATGGCTACACCTTC
TRBJ2-5 | TRBD2 | TRBV6-1 | - | CASSEEVGGGQETQYF | TGTGCCAGCAGTGAAGAAGTGGGGGGGGGACAAGAGACCCAGTACTTC
TRBJ2-5 | TRBD1 | TRBV11-3 | - | CASSPGQGFRETQYF | TGTGCCAGCAGCCCAGGACAGGGATTCCGGGAGACCCAGTACTTC
TRBJ2-1 | - | TRBV18 | - | CASSLFNEQFF | TGTGCCAGCTCACTTTTCAATGAGCAGTTCTTC
TRBJ1-1 | - | TRBV10-2 | - | CASSEQQNTEAFF | TGCGCCAGCAGCGAACAGCAGAACACTGAAGCTTTCTTT
TRBJ1-2 | - | TRBV28 | - | CASSLIDKNYGYTF | TGTGCCAGCAGTTTAATCGACAAGAACTATGGCTACACCTTC
TRBJ1-1 | - | TRBV7-2 | - | CASSSADRFLGVYTEAFF | TGTGCCAGCAGCTCGGCGGACAGATTTTTAGGGGTATACACTGAAGCTTTCTTT
TRBJ2-2 | - | TRBV5-6 | - | CASTNTGELFF | TGTGCCAGCACAAACACCGGGGAGCTGTTTTTT
TRBJ2-6 | TRBD1 | TRBV7-2 | - | CASRFPGTGFSGANVLTF | TGTGCCAGCAGGTTCCCAGGGACAGGGTTCTCTGGGGCCAACGTCCTGACTTTC
TRBJ1-6 | - | TRBV2 | - | CASTGWSSPLHF | TGTGCCAGCACAGGGTGGAGTTCACCCCTCCACTTT
TRBJ2-7 | - | TRBV6-4 | - | CASRPGEQYF | TGTGCCAGCCGCCCGGGAGAGCAGTACTTC
TRBJ1-1 | - | TRBV18 | - | CASSPPSRSTEAFF | TGTGCCAGCTCACCACCGAGTAGATCCACTGAAGCTTTCTTT
TRBJ1-1 | - | TRBV28 | - | CASDRGGEAFF | TGTGCCAGCGACCGAGGGGGAGAAGCTTTCTTT
TRBJ1-2 | TRBD1 | TRBV18 | - | CASSPQPGQINYGYTF | TGTGCCAGCTCACCCCAGCCGGGACAGATTAACTATGGCTACACCTTC
TRBJ2-7 | TRBD1 | TRBV2 | - | CASSEQGAYEQYF | TGTGCCAGCAGTGAACAGGGGGCCTACGAGCAGTACTTC
TRBJ2-5 | TRBD2 | TRBV4-1 | - | CASSHEDGGAGETQYF | TGCGCCAGCAGCCATGAAGACGGGGGGGCCGGGGAGACCCAGTACTTC
TRBJ2-2 | - | TRBV7-2 | once | CASSVGRAYTGELFF | TGTGCCAGCAGCGTCGGGCGGGCCTACACCGGGGAGCTGTTTTTT
TRBJ1-2 | TRBD1 | TRBV9 | once | CASSEGAAGDYGYTF | TGTGCCAGCAGCGAGGGGGCGGCAGGAGATTATGGCTACACCTTC
TRBJ2-2 | TRBD1 | TRBV19 | - | CASSTDRGRDGELFF | TGTGCCAGTAGTACAGACAGGGGGCGCGACGGGGAGCTGTTTTTT
TRBJ1-1 | - | TRBV7-2 | - | CASSLTGMNTEAFF | TGTGCCAGCAGCTTGACGGGCATGAACACTGAAGCTTTCTTT
TRBJ2-2 | TRBD1 | TRBV6-1 | - | CASPRDRGTGELFF | TGTGCCAGCCCCCGGGACAGGGGAACCGGGGAGCTGTTTTTT
TRBJ2-5 | - | TRBV11-2 | - | CASSINLGEETQYF | TGTGCCAGCAGCATAAACCTGGGGGAAGAGACCCAGTACTTC
TRBJ2-4 | - | TRBV15 | - | CATSREGGLNIQYF | TGTGCCACCAGCAGAGAGGGCGGACTAAACATTCAGTACTTC
TRBJ1-2 | - | TRBV30 | - | CAWSRVRYGYTF | TGTGCCTGGAGCAGGGTTCGGTATGGCTACACCTTC
TRBJ2-6 | - | TRBV2 | - | CASSVDSGANVLTF | TGTGCCAGCAGTGTCGATTCTGGGGCCAACGTCCTGACTTTC
TRBJ2-2 | - | TRBV5-4 | - | CASSLARGANTGELFF | TGTGCCAGCAGCTTGGCGAGGGGCGCGAACACCGGGGAGCTGTTTTTT
TRBJ2-7 | - | TRBV6-5 | - | CASSYSSQSYEQYF | TGTGCCAGCAGTTACTCGTCACAGTCCTACGAGCAGTACTTC
TRBJ1-3 | - | TRBV9 | - | CASSVGSGGPLSGNTIYF | TGTGCCAGCAGCGTAGGGTCTGGAGGCCCCCTCTCTGGAAACACCATATATTTT
TRBJ1-2 | - | TRBV28 | - | CASSLEGLNYGYTF | TGTGCCAGCAGTTTAGAAGGCCTAAACTATGGCTACACCTTC
TRBJ2-3 | TRBD2 | TRBV7-2 | - | CASSTTSGGAIYTQYF | TGTGCCAGCAGCACAACTAGCGGGGGGGCCATTTATACGCAGTATTTT
TRBJ1-5 | - | TRBV7-2 | once | CASSLANGQPQHF | TGTGCCAGCAGCTTAGCAAATGGGCAGCCCCAGCATTTT
TRBJ2-5 | - | TRBV29-1 | - | CSVGGVSITETQYF | TGCAGCGTTGGAGGGGTCAGTATTACGGAGACCCAGTACTTC
TRBJ1-2 | TRBD1 | TRBV11-2 | once | CASSRGQGAYGYTF | TGTGCCAGCAGCCGGGGACAGGGGGCCTATGGCTACACCTTC
TRBJ2-1 | TRBD2 | TRBV7-2 | - | CASSHGLAGGDREQFF | TGTGCCAGCAGCCATGGACTAGCGGGGGGAGACCGGGAGCAGTTCTTC
TRBJ2-3 | - | TRBV5-1 | - | CASSPGGLSSTDTQYF | TGCGCCAGCAGCCCCGGGGGGCTTTCCTCCACAGATACGCAGTATTTT
TRBJ2-5 | - | TRBV15 | - | CATSRKGETQYF | TGTGCCACCAGCAGGAAAGGAGAGACCCAGTACTTC
TRBJ1-1 | TRBD1 | TRBV28 | - | CASSYDRGEWGTEAFF | TGTGCCAGCAGTTACGACAGGGGCGAATGGGGCACTGAAGCTTTCTTT
TRBJ2-5 | TRBD1 | TRBV7-2 | - | CASSIQTGAQETQYF | TGTGCCAGCAGCATCCAGACAGGGGCGCAAGAGACCCAGTACTTC
TRBJ2-2 | - | TRBV2 | once | CASSAGIANTGELFF | TGTGCCAGCTCGGCAGGAATAGCGAACACCGGGGAGCTGTTTTTT
TRBJ1-4 | - | TRBV19 | - | CASSFQDSSEKLFF | TGTGCCAGTAGTTTCCAGGACAGCAGTGAAAAACTGTTTTTT
TRBJ2-3 | - | TRBV5-1 | - | CASSNGLGGTDTQYF | TGCGCCAGCAGTAACGGACTCGGAGGCACAGATACGCAGTATTTT
TRBJ1-3 | - | TRBV28 | - | CASSLSSGAQIGNTIYF | TGTGCCAGCAGTTTATCGTCGGGGGCCCAAATTGGAAACACCATATATTTT
TRBJ2-7 | TRBD2 | TRBV4-1 | - | CASSQPTSGGVHEQYF | TGCGCCAGCAGCCAACCGACTAGCGGGGGTGTCCACGAGCAGTACTTC
TRBJ1-1 | - | TRBV7-3 | - | CASSEAEGTEAFF | TGTGCCAGCAGCGAAGCGGAGGGCACTGAAGCTTTCTTT
TRBJ2-5 | TRBD1 | TRBV2 | - | CASDRAETQYF | TGTGCCAGCGACAGGGCGGAGACCCAGTACTTC